Each of the 12 T cell receptor beta chains below was sequenced from the same sample in a study of metastatic and nonmetastatic thyroid tumors. MiXCR reprocessed the PCR reads for TCRdb. The sample lists 30,000 to 45,000 clones, less than 25% occurring once. Until they underwent thyroid surgery, no patient had received any treatment. The material sequenced was blood. Receptors originate from a female donor with papillary thyroid cancer or a benign thyroid nodule (not recorded which). Some clones in this sample may be carry-over from other donors' samples.

This clone came up many times. At one end, the junction sequence differs from germline, possibly due to a read error. Other DNA sequences of this sample code for an identical CDR3. The gene calls are TRBV5-1 and TRBJ2-2; tentative D call: TRBD2 (5 bases). Germline V CDR1 and CDR2: SGHRS, YFSETQ. This CDR3 has 16 amino acids. CDR3 sequence (DNA): TGCGCCAGCAGCTTGGTGCTGGGAACTCCCACCGGGGAACTGTTTTTT. Translated, it gives CASSLVLGTPTGELFF.

The chain links TRBV19 to TRBJ2-2; no clear D. The CDR3 sequence is 13 residues long. Germline V gene sequence: CDR1 LNHDA, CDR2 SQIVND (reference sequence). The ends were cut back, 7 bases at V and 4 bases at J, with 10 bases in the middle. This CDR3 is CASIPRGTGELFF. The DNA of the CDR3 is TGTGCCAGTATTCCCCGTGGCACCGGGGAGCTGTTTTTT. Using reference TRBV19 and TRBJ2-2 for the parts outside the CDR3, the full variable domain is DGGITQSPKYLFRKEGQNVTLSCEQNLNHDAMYWYRQDPGQGLRLIYYSQIVNDFQKGDIAEGYSVSREKKESFPLTVTSAQKNPTAFYLCASIPRGTGELFFGEGSRLTVL.

This clone was seen repeatedly, ten times or more. J is TRBJ2-7 and V is TRBV3-1, with TRBD2 as a possible D gene (5 bases). This CDR3 spans 14 amino acids. CDR1 and CDR2 from the germline V gene are LGHDT and YNNKEL (reference sequence). Trimming removed 0 bases from V and 6 bases from J, with 12 bases in between. The CDR3 DNA is TGTGCCAGCAGCCAAGAAGTGGGAGTTGGCGAGCAGTACTTC. This gives the protein CASSQEVGVGEQYF.

The J gene is TRBJ1-2, the V gene TRBV5-1; 10 bases are shared with TRBD1. V lost 2 bases and J lost 0; bases outside the gene matches: 7. The CDR3 totals 17 residues. CDR1 and CDR2 (germline): SGHRS, YFSETQ. This CDR3 reads CASSFTPGQGANYGYTF. For the CDR3, the DNA is TGCGCCAGCAGCTTTACTCCTGGACAGGGGGCTAACTATGGCTACACCTTC.

This clone has only a few counts. J is TRBJ1-5 and V is TRBV19; D gene ambiguous. This CDR3 has 14 amino acids. Germline V gene sequence: CDR1 LNHDA, CDR2 SQIVND (reference sequence). V lost 2 bases and J lost 7, with 12 bases in between. CDR3 DNA: TGTGCCAGTAGTATATCCCCCTCTCAGCAGCCCCAGCATTTT. This sequence encodes CASSISPSQQPQHF.

This clone has a handful of counts. The junction does not match germline at one end; this may be a read error. This CDR3 is CASSEGGGRWEKYF. The CDR3 nucleotides read TGTGCCAGCAGCGAAGGCGGGGGGCGGTGGGAGAAGTACTTC. The chain employs TRBV2 and TRBJ2-7; 8 bases are a match to TRBD2. Germline values: CDR1 SNHLY, CDR2 FYNNEI. This CDR3 region has 14 residues.

The sample holds a few counts of this clone. The J gene is TRBJ2-5, the V gene TRBV28; D is possibly TRBD2 (5 bases). Germline CDR1 and CDR2: MDHEN and SYDVKM. The CDR3 has 13 residues. V gave up 4 bases and J gave up 5 bases, with 11 bases separating them. The CDR3 loop reads CASSWRMGETQYF. As DNA, the CDR3 is TGTGCCAGCAGTTGGAGGATGGGGGAGACCCAGTACTTC. Using reference TRBV28 and TRBJ2-5 for the parts outside the CDR3, the full variable domain is DVKVTQSSRYLVKRTGEKVFLECVQDMDHENMFWYRQDPGLGLRLIYFSYDVKMKEKGDIPEGYSVSREKKERFSLILESASTNQTSMYLCASSWRMGETQYFGPGTRLLVL.

This clone appeared many times. The same CDR3 can be traced to other DNA sequences in this sample. The chain couples TRBV20-1 to TRBJ2-7; possibly TRBD1 or TRBD2 for D (5 bases each). The CDR3 extends over 13 amino acids. CDR1 and CDR2 from the germline V gene are DFQATT and SNEGSKA (reference sequence). Trimming took 6 bases from V and 6 from J, leaving 18 bases between them. This CDR3 reads CSARDRGFGEQYF. CDR3 bases: TGCAGTGCCCGGGACCGCGGGTTCGGCGAGCAGTACTTC.

As concerns this clone: One base away lies a much larger clone, so this may be a sequencing read error. Other DNA variants within this sample encode the same CDR3. This sequence joins TRBV4-1 and TRBJ1-1; D remains ambiguous. CDR3 size: 15 residues. The germline V gene has CDR1 MGHRA and CDR2 YSYEKL. DNA for the CDR3: TGCGCCAGCAGCCAAGTTCAAGTTTTGAACACTGAGGCTTTCTTT. Protein: CASSQVQVLNTEAFF.

This clone was seen repeatedly, ten times or more. Since a much larger clone is just one base distant, this may be a read error. Other nucleotide sequences from this sample produce the same CDR3. The chain recombines TRBV28 with TRBJ1-5, with 11 bases matching TRBD1. Germline-derived CDR1 and CDR2 are MDHEN and SYDVKM. The CDR3 extends over 15 amino acids. CDR3 region: CASSVPGQGDQPQHF. The CDR3 DNA follows: TGCGCCAGCAGCGTACCGGGACAGGGGGATCAACCCCAGCATTTT.

This clone was seen a handful of times. The junction departs from the called germline gene at one end, perhaps through a read error. This chain joins TRBV6-7 and TRBJ2-1, with 7 nucleotides matching TRBD1. TRBV6-7 is annotated as an ORF whose role is uncertain. The CDR3 length is 13 residues. CDR3 nucleotide sequence: TGCGTTGGGACAGCACGACTCCCGAGGGGGCAGTTCTTC. As protein: CVGTARLPRGQFF.

This clone was recorded at least ten times. The V call is TRBV5-4, the J call TRBJ2-3; 7 bases are shared with TRBD2. This CDR3 has 16 amino acids. J was trimmed by 2 bases and V by 0 bases; bases with no gene match: 6. Germline lookup yields CDR1 SGHNT and CDR2 YYREEE (reference sequence). CDR3 DNA sequence: TGTGCCAGCAGCTTGGGAGCGGGGTTTAACACAGATACGCAGTATTTT. Encoded protein: CASSLGAGFNTDTQYF.